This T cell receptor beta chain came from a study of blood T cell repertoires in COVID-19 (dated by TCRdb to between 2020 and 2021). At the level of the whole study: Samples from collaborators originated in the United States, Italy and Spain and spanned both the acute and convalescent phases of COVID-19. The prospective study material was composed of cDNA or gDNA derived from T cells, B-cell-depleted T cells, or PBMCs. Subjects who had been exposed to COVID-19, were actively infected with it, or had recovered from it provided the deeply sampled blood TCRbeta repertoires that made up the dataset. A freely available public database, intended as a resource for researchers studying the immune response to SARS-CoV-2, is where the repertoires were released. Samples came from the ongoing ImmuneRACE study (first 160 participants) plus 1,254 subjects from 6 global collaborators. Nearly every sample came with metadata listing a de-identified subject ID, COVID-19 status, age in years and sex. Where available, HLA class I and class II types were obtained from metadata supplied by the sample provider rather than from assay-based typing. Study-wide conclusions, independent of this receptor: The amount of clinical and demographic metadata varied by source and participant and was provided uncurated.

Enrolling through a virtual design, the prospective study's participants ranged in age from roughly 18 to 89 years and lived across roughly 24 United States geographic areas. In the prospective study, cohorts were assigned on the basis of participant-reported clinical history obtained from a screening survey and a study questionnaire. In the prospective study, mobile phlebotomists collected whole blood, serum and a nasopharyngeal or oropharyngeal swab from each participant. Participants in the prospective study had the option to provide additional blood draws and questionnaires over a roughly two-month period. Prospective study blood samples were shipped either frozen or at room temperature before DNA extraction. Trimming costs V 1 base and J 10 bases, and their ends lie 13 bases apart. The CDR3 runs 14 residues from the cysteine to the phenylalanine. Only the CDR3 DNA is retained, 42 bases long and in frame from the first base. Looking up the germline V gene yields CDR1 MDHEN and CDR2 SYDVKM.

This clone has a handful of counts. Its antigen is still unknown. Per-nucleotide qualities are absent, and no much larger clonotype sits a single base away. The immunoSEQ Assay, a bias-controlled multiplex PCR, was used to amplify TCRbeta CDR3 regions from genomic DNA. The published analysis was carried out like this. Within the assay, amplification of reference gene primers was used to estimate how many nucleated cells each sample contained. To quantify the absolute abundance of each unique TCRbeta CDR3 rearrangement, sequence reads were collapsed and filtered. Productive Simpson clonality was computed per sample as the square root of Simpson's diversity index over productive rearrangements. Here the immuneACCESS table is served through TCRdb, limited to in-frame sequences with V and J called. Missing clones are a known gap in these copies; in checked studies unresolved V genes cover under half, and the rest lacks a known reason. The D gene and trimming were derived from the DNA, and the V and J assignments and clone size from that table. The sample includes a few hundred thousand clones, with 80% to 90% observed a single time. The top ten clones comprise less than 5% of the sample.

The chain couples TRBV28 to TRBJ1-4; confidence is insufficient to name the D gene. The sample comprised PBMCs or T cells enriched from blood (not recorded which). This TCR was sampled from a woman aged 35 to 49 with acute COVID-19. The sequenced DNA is TGTGCCAGCAGTTTATTAAGAGGAGAGAGAAAACTGTTTTTT. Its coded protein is CASSLLRGERKLFF.